This T cell receptor (beta chain) appears in the sequencing data of a study of blood T cells in healthy people across ages. Study in general: Using template switching, researchers captured about one barcoded beta molecule for each two T cells.

Primers used in a second PCR of about 7 to 12 cycles were a sample-barcoded 5' primer and a J-beta primer mix. All samples yielded 2.5 million or more CDR3-containing paired-end reads. TCRdb re-called the 5' RACE reads with MiXCR, one entry per CDR3 protein. This table holds about 800,000 distinct CDR3 sequences, around 25% found once. This clonotype was detected once. V was shortened by 1 base and J by 4 bases, with 15 bases between the two germline ends. This CDR3 comprises 16 residues. CDR1 is LGHDT and CDR2 is YNNKEL in the germline V gene (reference sequence). This sample was shared with a second study, whose subject was T cells of mothers and their children. Per that study: Every microgram of extracted RNA entered cDNA synthesis, around 1.4 ug per 15 ul. In unrelated and related pairs, TCR recombination output is shaped in a similar way by thymic selection.

The genes are TRBV3-1 and TRBJ2-3; D is uncertain. Sequencing was performed on blood. This sequence was found in a boy younger than 18 in good health. The CDR3 here is CASSQGFSLAADTQYF. CDR3 DNA: TGTGCCAGCAGCCAAGGGTTCAGCCTGGCTGCAGATACGCAGTATTTT.